This TCR beta chain was obtained from a study of T cell responses to AZD1222 COVID-19 vaccine. Overall study context: Pooling of second doses given at about 4 or about 12 weeks was done. Study-level points and caveats: White British ancestry dominated among donors, who included more females, and clonal diversity was possibly underestimated. Unmutated variant regions are reportedly targeted by nearly half of spike-specific TCRs.

Assay used: immunoSEQ multiplex PCR; TCRdb lists only in-frame clones, some missing. The profile shows some 140,000 clones, around 90% of them singletons. Looked up from germline, CDR1 is MNHEY and CDR2 is SVGEGT. The V gene lost 2 bases and the J gene lost 0 bases, with 8 bases spanning the gap. This CDR3 spans 15 amino acids. About this clone itself: Antigen specificity is unknown.

This sample comprised peripheral blood, obtained on day 0 of AZD1222 vaccination. The clonotype comes from an adult in good health. The V and J genes are TRBV6-2 or TRBV6-3 and TRBJ1-3; D is perhaps TRBD1 (6 bases). The CDR3 loop reads CASSYGTTSGNTIYF. CDR3 nucleotide sequence: TGTGCCAGCAGTTACGGGACAACCTCTGGAAACACCATATATTTT.